This TCR beta chain stems from a study of blood T cell repertoires in COVID-19. As for the study in general: Sites in the United States, Italy and Spain provided acute and convalescent COVID-19 samples. Sample material is recorded as cDNA or gDNA derived from T cells, B-cell-depleted T cells, or PBMCs.

In this sample, this clone turned up once. CDR1 and CDR2 (germline): SNHLY, FYNNEI. V lost 8 bases and J 3 bases, leaving 19 bases between the germline ends. The CDR3 runs to 16 residues. Original processing methods: How many nucleated cells were present was estimated from reference gene primer amplification. Profiling relied on immunoSEQ multiplex PCR, and the TCRdb table lists in-frame clones only, not all of them. That table is the source of V, J and clone size, and D and trimming were worked out from the DNA. The sample yields tens of thousands of clones, around 80% seen once. This clonotype was obtained from a human donor in a cohort sampled during active COVID-19. Material for sequencing was peripheral blood. This sequence joins TRBV2 and TRBJ2-2; D may be TRBD1 (5 bases). The CDR3 reads CASWQGIVWDTGELFF. CDR3 DNA: TGTGCCAGCTGGCAGGGAATAGTGTGGGACACCGGGGAGCTGTTTTTT.